The 32 T cell receptor beta chains listed next were all sequenced from one sample in a study of regulatory T cells in long-lasting Graves disease. In building TCR beta libraries, iRepertoire HTBI primers were used together with Arm-PCR of CDR3 regions. One entry per CDR3 protein, called by TCRdb with MiXCR from the multiplex PCR reads. The repertoire has 400,000 to 550,000 distinct CDR3 sequences, about 16% of them found once; the top ten carry 20% to 25%. Time point noted: newly diagnosed GD, antithyroid drugs for less than 3 months. RNA extracted from PBMCs served as the sequencing template. This same sample was also part of a study on T cells in Graves' hyperthyroidism and ophthalmopathy.

Sequenced here: peripheral blood mononuclear cells (PBMCs), sampled at new diagnosis, from a patient treated with antithyroid drugs. These receptor sequences come from a woman aged 18 to 35 with Graves disease.

The rearrangement uses TRBV6-5 and TRBJ2-1, with 7 positions matching TRBD2. The J segment lost 6 bases and the V segment lost 2 bases, leaving 10 bases of the junction unmatched. CDR3 size: 16 residues. Germline values: CDR1 MNHEY, CDR2 SVGAGI. The chain's CDR3 is CASSYRTGGGINEQFF. CDR3 DNA: TGTGCCAGCAGTTACCGTACCGGGGGAGGGATCAATGAGCAGTTCTTC.

This clonotype showed up many times. The chain uses TRBV12-3 or TRBV12-4 and TRBJ2-7, with 10 bases identical to TRBD2. The CDR3 sequence is 13 residues long. J lost 6 bases, V lost 6 bases, and 5 bases had no gene match. This CDR3 reads CASSLAGEVEQYF. The CDR3 DNA is TGTGCCAGCAGCCTAGCGGGAGAAGTCGAGCAGTACTTC.

Only a few counts were recorded for this clonotype. V usage is TRBV6-1 and J usage is TRBJ1-3; TRBD1 is a possible D gene (6 bases). Trimming pared 7 bases from V and 2 bases from J, leaving 9 bases between. Germline-derived CDR1 and CDR2 are MNHNS and SASEGT. CDR3 length: 13 residues. The CDR3 nucleotides read TGTGCCAGCAAGGGGGGAACTGGAAACACCATATATTTT. Its translation: CASKGGTGNTIYF.

The sample holds many counts of this clonotype. V and J are TRBV4-1 and TRBJ2-3, with D tentatively TRBD2 (5 bases). Germline V gives CDR1 MGHRA, CDR2 YSYEKL. V lost 0 bases and J lost 0, with 16 bases in between. The CDR3 runs to 18 residues. CDR3 sequence reads: CASSQETAREKSTDTQYF. The CDR3, as DNA: TGCGCCAGCAGCCAAGAGACGGCGAGGGAGAAAAGCACAGATACGCAGTATTTT.

Turning to this clonotype: A much larger clone lies a single base off, so this may be a read error. The gene calls are TRBV20-1 and TRBJ2-1, with TRBD1 as a possible D gene (6 bases). The tail of the sequence fits TRBJ2-5 better, so the J call may be wrong. The CDR3 length is 15 residues. Per the germline V gene, CDR1 is DFQATT and CDR2 is SNEGSKA (reference sequence). Here the CDR3 reads CSATRQAINQDTQYF. Here the CDR3 DNA reads TGCAGTGCTACCCGACAGGCGATTAACCAAGACACCCAGTACTTC.

This clonotype showed up many times. The chain is built from TRBV6-1 and TRBJ1-1; D remains unclear. Trimming removed 7 bases from V and 4 bases from J, with 10 bases in between. The CDR3 totals 12 residues. Germline V lookup: CDR1 MNHNS, CDR2 SASEGT. CDR3 region: CASNDWGTEAFF. The CDR3 nucleotides read TGTGCCAGCAATGATTGGGGCACTGAAGCTTTCTTT.

This clonotype has a count of ten or more. The chain links TRBV6-5 to TRBJ2-1; 11 bases align to TRBD1. Germline CDR1 and CDR2: MNHEY and SVGAGI. J was trimmed by 3 bases and V by 2 bases; bases with no gene match: 3. The CDR3 is 16 amino acids. The CDR3 nucleotides read TGTGCCAGCAGTTACCCCGGGACAGGGGGCTACAATGAGCAGTTCTTC. Its protein is CASSYPGTGGYNEQFF.

J is TRBJ2-2 and V is TRBV5-1; 8 bases map to TRBD1. Per the germline V gene, CDR1 is SGHRS and CDR2 is YFSETQ. The J segment lost 6 bases and the V segment lost 4 bases, leaving 8 bases of the junction unmatched. The CDR3 is made up of 15 amino acids. As DNA, the CDR3 is TGCGCCAGCAGCACGACAGGGGAGGAAGCCGGGGAGCTGTTTTTT. It codes for CASSTTGEEAGELFF.

This clonotype was recorded a few times. The rearrangement uses TRBV6-5 and TRBJ1-3; a weak D match, TRBD1 (5 bases). V was trimmed by 2 bases and J by 2 bases, leaving 7 bases between them. The germline V gene encodes CDR1 MNHEY and CDR2 SVGAGI. The CDR3 has 14 amino acids. For the CDR3, the DNA is TGTGCCAGCAGTTACGGCAGGGCTGGAAACACCATATATTTT. Its protein is CASSYGRAGNTIYF.

At least ten counts were recorded for this clonotype. V is TRBV12-3 or TRBV12-4 and J is TRBJ1-5; 7 bases agree with TRBD1. The CDR3 consists of 14 residues. V lost 6 bases and J lost 4; bases outside the gene matches: 6. For the CDR3, the DNA is TGTGCCAGCAGGGGGACAGACTTTAATCAGCCCCAGCATTTT. Amino acid sequence: CASRGTDFNQPQHF.

This chain uses TRBV19 with TRBJ1-5, with TRBD1 matching 11 bases. The V and J ends lost 1 base and 5 bases, in that order; junction bases with no gene match: 4. Germline CDR1 reads LNHDA; CDR2 reads SQIVND (reference sequence). The CDR3 sequence is 16 residues long. The CDR3: CASSIGTGGLDQPQHF. The CDR3 DNA reads as TGTGCCAGTAGTATAGGGACAGGGGGCTTGGATCAGCCCCAGCATTTT.

V and J are TRBV12-3 or TRBV12-4 and TRBJ2-7; the match to TRBD2 covers 14 bases. CDR3 size: 19 residues. The V and J ends lost 5 bases and 4 bases, in that order; junction bases with no gene match: 16. CDR3 coding DNA: TGTGCCAGCAGTCCCCGACTAGCGGGAGGGCCCCGAACTCCTTACGAGCAGTACTTC. Protein product: CASSPRLAGGPRTPYEQYF.

This clonotype turned up a few times. The chain carries TRBV15 and TRBJ1-5; D not certain. The CDR3 runs to 12 residues. V shed 4 bases and J shed 5 bases, with 6 bases lying between them. Germline CDR1 and CDR2: LNHNV and YYDKDF (reference sequence). The CDR3 here is CATSTSDQPQHF. The CDR3 DNA reads as TGTGCCACCAGCACCTCGGATCAGCCCCAGCATTTT.

In this sample, this clonotype turned up a few times. The chain joins TRBV20-1 to TRBJ2-6; D may be TRBD1 (6 bases). CDR3 size: 16 residues. V lost 4 bases to trimming and J lost 0 bases, with 13 bases between them. The germline gives CDR1 DFQATT, CDR2 SNEGSKA (reference sequence). This CDR3 is CSAIRDNLSGANVLTF. CDR3 sequence (DNA): TGCAGTGCTATCCGGGACAACCTCTCTGGGGCCAACGTCCTGACTTTC.

The chain carries TRBV18 and TRBJ1-2, with D hard to call. Looked up from germline, CDR1 is KGHSH and CDR2 is LQKENI. The V and J ends lost 1 base and 4 bases respectively, with 25 bases between them. The CDR3 is 19 amino acids. In nucleotides, the CDR3 is TGTGCCAGCTCACCACTAAACCTCCCGGCTCTAGACAAGTTCTATGGCTACACCTTC. Translation: CASSPLNLPALDKFYGYTF.

This clonotype was observed many times. The chain is built from TRBV7-2 and TRBJ2-1; D may be TRBD2 (6 bases). Germline V gene lookup returns CDR1 SGHTA and CDR2 FQGNSA. Between the trimmed V and J ends, which lost 5 bases and 4 bases, there was a span of 9 bases. CDR3 length: 13 amino acids. The CDR3 DNA is TGTGCCAGCAGCGGGACTGGGTACAATGAGCAGTTCTTC. This codes for CASSGTGYNEQFF.

The rearrangement links TRBV20-1 to TRBJ2-1; 10 bases map to TRBD1. The CDR3 is 16 residues long. V trimming: 6 bases; J trimming: 6 bases; junction bases outside the gene matches: 14. CDR1 and CDR2 from the germline V gene are DFQATT and SNEGSKA (reference sequence). In DNA, the CDR3 is TGCAGTGCCCTCAGCCGGGACAGGGGTTTTGGCAATGAGCAGTTCTTC. This encodes CSALSRDRGFGNEQFF.

This clonotype has just a few counts. The V call is TRBV4-3, the J call TRBJ2-3; a weak D match, TRBD2 (5 bases). There are 13 residues in the CDR3. CDR1 is LGHNA, CDR2 YSLEER, per germline. Trimming cost V 4 bases and J 6 bases, with 11 bases left between them. Here the CDR3 DNA reads TGCGCCAGCAGCCGTTCGAGGGTGGATACGCAGTATTTT. It encodes CASSRSRVDTQYF.

In its sample, this clonotype was seen many times. CDR3 in DNA: TGTGCCACCAGCAGAGAAGGGATGAACACTGAAGCTTTCTTT. It translates to CATSREGMNTEAFF. This sequence joins TRBV15 and TRBJ1-1; D not certain. Trimming took 0 bases from V and 0 from J, leaving 5 bases between them. Germline lookup yields CDR1 LNHNV and CDR2 YYDKDF (reference sequence). This CDR3 has 14 amino acids.

Comment on this clonotype: This clone may be a read error of a much larger clone one base away. The CDR3 ends on some other residue instead of the conserved phenylalanine or tryptophan, so this is likely a read error. The CDR3 DNA follows: TGTGCCAGCAGTCGAGACATCTCCTACGAGCAGTACCTC. It is translated as CASSRDISYEQYL. This chain connects TRBV6-1 to TRBJ2-7, with unresolved D. V shed 5 bases and J shed 0 bases, with 8 bases lying between them. The CDR3 extends over 13 amino acids. Germline V gene sequence: CDR1 MNHNS, CDR2 SASEGT.

This clonotype has a handful of counts. The chain joins TRBV20-1 to TRBJ1-3, with 7 bases matching TRBD1. Germline CDR1 DFQATT, CDR2 SNEGSKA (reference sequence). This CDR3 spans 14 amino acids. V lost 5 bases, J lost 6 bases, and 10 bases stayed unmatched. The CDR3 DNA reads as TGCAGTGCTGGCAGGGGGACAAGCGTAAACACCATATATTTT. Protein product: CSAGRGTSVNTIYF.

At least ten counts were recorded for this clonotype. The rearrangement links TRBV18 to TRBJ2-2; D gene uncertain. Trimming took 0 bases from V and 0 from J, leaving 8 bases between them. Per germline, CDR1 KGHSH and CDR2 LQKENI. The CDR3 spans 16 residues. The CDR3 sequence is CASSPPSQANTGELFF. CDR3 DNA: TGTGCCAGCTCACCACCGTCGCAGGCGAACACCGGGGAGCTGTTTTTT. Together with reference TRBV18 and TRBJ2-2, the CDR3 gives the full variable domain: NAGVMQNPRHLVRRRGQEARLRCSPMKGHSHVYWYRQLPEEGLKFMVYLQKENIIDESGMPKERFSAEFPKEGPSILRIQQVVRGDSAAYFCASSPPSQANTGELFFGEGSRLTVL.

In this sample, this clonotype turned up many times. The J gene is TRBJ1-1, the V gene TRBV6-1; 8 positions match TRBD1. Trimming at V came to 6 bases and at J to 1 base, leaving 7 bases not matched to a gene. CDR1 MNHNS and CDR2 SASEGT come from the germline V gene. This CDR3 has 15 residues. DNA for the CDR3: TGTGCCAGCAGACCTACACAGGGGGGGAACACTGAAGCTTTCTTT. Residues: CASRPTQGGNTEAFF.

A few counts support this clonotype. The chain has TRBV4-3 and TRBJ2-7; D not certain. Between the trimmed V and J ends, which lost 4 bases and 0 bases, there was a span of 16 bases. The CDR3 has 16 amino acids. Germline loops: CDR1 LGHNA, CDR2 YSLEER. This chain's CDR3 is CASSRTLADDSYEQYF. The CDR3 nucleotides read TGCGCCAGCAGCCGCACGCTGGCAGACGACTCCTACGAGCAGTACTTC.

The sample holds a few counts of this clonotype. The genes are TRBV28 and TRBJ2-1; D unresolved. CDR3 length: 14 residues. Trimming removed 3 bases at V and 6 bases at J, with 12 bases between. Looked up from germline, CDR1 is MDHEN and CDR2 is SYDVKM. Written as DNA, the CDR3 is TGTGCCAGCAGTTTGGGTGGCCCCCTCAATGAGCAGTTCTTC. Amino acids: CASSLGGPLNEQFF.

This clonotype was counted a single time. J is TRBJ1-2 and V is TRBV28, with no clear D. Germline loops: CDR1 MDHEN, CDR2 SYDVKM. Trimming removed 8 bases at V and 4 bases at J, with 8 bases between. This CDR3 region has 11 residues. CDR3 residues: CASATSYGYTF. CDR3 DNA: TGTGCCAGCGCTACTAGCTATGGCTACACCTTC.

This clonotype came up many times. The rearrangement uses TRBV2 and TRBJ1-6, with unresolved D. The CDR3 covers 14 residues. The germline gives CDR1 SNHLY, CDR2 FYNNEI. The ends were cut back, 4 bases at V and 7 bases at J, with 11 bases in the middle. CDR3 sequence (DNA): TGTGCCAGCAGTGGAGGGTGGCGAAATTCACCCCTCCACTTT. Its protein product is CASSGGWRNSPLHF.

This clonotype was detected many times. CDR3 amino acids: CASSLSGGFQETQYF. CDR3 nucleotide sequence: TGTGCCAGCAGCTTATCTGGGGGCTTCCAAGAGACCCAGTACTTC. The V call is TRBV7-8, the J call TRBJ2-5; D might be TRBD1 (6 bases). Trimming took 2 bases from V and 1 from J, leaving 11 bases between them. CDR3 size: 15 residues. CDR1 and CDR2 from the germline V gene are SGHVS and FQNEAQ.

This sequence joins TRBV25-1 and TRBJ1-1; D gene unclear. Germline CDR1 reads MGHDK; CDR2 reads SYGVNS. Trimming pared 7 bases from V and 1 base from J, leaving 10 bases between. This CDR3 has 13 amino acids. The CDR3 loop is CASIATGNTEAFF. The CDR3 region has the DNA TGTGCCAGCATAGCGACGGGGAACACTGAAGCTTTCTTT.

This clonotype was found many times. The V and J genes are TRBV6-5 and TRBJ1-2; maybe TRBD1 (6 bases). Germline lookup yields CDR1 MNHEY and CDR2 SVGAGI. CDR3 length: 15 amino acids. The germline V and J ends were trimmed by 3 bases and 2 bases, with 13 bases remaining between them. The CDR3 loop reads CASSYFDRPNYGYTF. CDR3 sequence (DNA): TGTGCCAGCAGTTATTTTGACAGGCCCAACTATGGCTACACCTTC.

This clonotype was picked up many times. The genes are TRBV20-1 and TRBJ1-2; D perhaps matches TRBD1 (5 bases). Germline V gives CDR1 DFQATT, CDR2 SNEGSKA (reference sequence). The CDR3 sequence is 12 residues long. V was trimmed by 1 base and J by 8 bases, leaving 11 bases between them. The CDR3 DNA follows: TGCAGTGCTAGAGTGCGAGGGGACGGCTACACCTTC. Its protein product is CSARVRGDGYTF.

This clonotype was recorded a few times. The rearrangement links TRBV11-2 to TRBJ2-7; a possible D gene is TRBD1 (5 bases). This CDR3 is 15 amino acids long. Trimming stripped 5 bases from V and 0 bases from J, with 14 bases between. Germline-derived CDR1 and CDR2 are SGHAT and FQNNGV. The CDR3 nucleotides are TGTGCCAGCAGCCCAGGGCCCCTTTACTCCTACGAGCAGTACTTC. It is translated as CASSPGPLYSYEQYF.